Here is one TCR beta chain with its context. Its antigen is currently unknown. A modified ARM-PCR protocol with three rounds of nested PCR amplified TCRbeta. TCRdb reprocessed the multiplex PCR reads via MiXCR and lists one record per CDR3 protein. The sample carries 200,000 or so distinct CDR3 sequences, 60% to 75% recorded once. RNA was extracted from bulk tissue without any cell sorting. This entry is derived from a study of tumor and adjacent non-tumor tissue in lung cancer. For the study at large: The patients, roughly eleven men and five or six women, were about 31 to 76 with stage I to III disease.

Study-wide findings and caveats: TCR diversity was significantly greater in tumor than normal lung tissue. In normal lung, the top 100 clones were significantly more dominant than in tumor. Higher tumor TCR diversity was associated with shorter survival.

This CDR3 contains 13 residues. Deletions cut 6 bases from V and 4 bases from J, with 15 bases between. Germline loops: CDR1 DFQATT, CDR2 SNEGSKA (reference sequence). The TCR originated in a man aged 55 to 69 with non-small cell lung cancer. Sequenced sample: lung tumor tissue. This sequence joins TRBV20-1 and TRBJ2-5; D unclear. The CDR3 protein is CSALRADRETQYF. The CDR3 DNA follows: TGCAGTGCCTTAAGGGCGGATCGAGAGACCCAGTACTTC.